One T cell receptor beta chain is described in this entry. The data derive from a study of TIL therapy for anti-PD-1-resistant metastatic lung cancer. At the level of the study: Tumors carried a median roughly 1.5 non-synonymous mutations per megabase.

This CDR3 is built from 15 residues. Germline lookup yields CDR1 LGHNA and CDR2 YSLEER. Trimming left V 3 bases short and J 3 bases short, with 14 bases between. Sequencing used immunoSEQ v3. Generated by immunoSEQ multiplex PCR, the TCRdb table keeps only in-frame clones and is missing some. The sample includes some 60,000 clones, more than 60% of them seen just once. Time point denoted: pre-treatment sample, taken before nivolumab and TIL therapy. Sequenced here: blood, sampled at baseline. The TCR comes from a person aged 25-85 years with non-small cell lung cancer. The chain uses TRBV4-3 and TRBJ1-2, with a tentative D call TRBD1 (5 bases). This chain's CDR3 is CASSQAGRDDYGYTF. In nucleotides, the CDR3 is TGCGCCAGCAGCCAGGCGGGCAGGGATGACTATGGCTACACCTTC.